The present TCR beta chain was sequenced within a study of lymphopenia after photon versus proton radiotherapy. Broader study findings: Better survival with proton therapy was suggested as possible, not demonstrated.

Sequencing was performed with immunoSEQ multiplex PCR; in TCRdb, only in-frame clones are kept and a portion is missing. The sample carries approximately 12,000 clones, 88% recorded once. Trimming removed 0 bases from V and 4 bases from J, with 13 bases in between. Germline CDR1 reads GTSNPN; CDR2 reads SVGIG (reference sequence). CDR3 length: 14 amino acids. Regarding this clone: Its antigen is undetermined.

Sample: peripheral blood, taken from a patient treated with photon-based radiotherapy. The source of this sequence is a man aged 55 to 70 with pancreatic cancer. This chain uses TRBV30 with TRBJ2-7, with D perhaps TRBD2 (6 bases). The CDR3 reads CAWSVGGVRYEQYF. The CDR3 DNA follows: TGTGCCTGGAGTGTTGGCGGGGTACGGTACGAGCAGTACTTC.